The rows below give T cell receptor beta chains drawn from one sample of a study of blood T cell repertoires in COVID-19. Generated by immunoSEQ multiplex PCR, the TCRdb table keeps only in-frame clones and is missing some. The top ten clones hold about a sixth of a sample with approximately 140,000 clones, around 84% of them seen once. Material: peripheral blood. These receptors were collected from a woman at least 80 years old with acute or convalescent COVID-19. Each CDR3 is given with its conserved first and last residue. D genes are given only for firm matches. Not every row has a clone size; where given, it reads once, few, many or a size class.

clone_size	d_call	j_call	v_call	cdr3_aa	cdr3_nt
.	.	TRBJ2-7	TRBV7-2	CASSLTGVTSYEQYF	TGTGCCAGCAGCTTAACGGGGGTCACCTCCTACGAGCAGTACTTC
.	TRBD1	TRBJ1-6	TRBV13	CASSTPGQYNSPLHF	TGTGCCAGCAGCACGCCGGGACAGTATAATTCACCCCTCCACTTT
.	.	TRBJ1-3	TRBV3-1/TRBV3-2	CASSPSGGRVSGNTIYF	TGTGCCAGCAGCCCCTCAGGAGGGAGGGTCTCTGGAAACACCATATATTTT
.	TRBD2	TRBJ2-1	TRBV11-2	CASSPPGGINNEQFF	TGTGCCAGCAGCCCCCCCGGGGGGATAAACAATGAGCAGTTCTTC
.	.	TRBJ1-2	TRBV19	CASSIPLGSLGYTF	TGTGCCAGTAGTATACCGTTGGGCAGTCTGGGCTACACCTTC
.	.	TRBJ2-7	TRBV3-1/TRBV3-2	CASGRTSPYEQYF	TGTGCCAGCGGGAGAACGAGCCCTTACGAGCAGTACTTC
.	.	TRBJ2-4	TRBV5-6	CASSTEYGGLAKNIQYF	TGTGCCAGCAGCACGGAGTATGGAGGTCTAGCCAAAAACATTCAGTACTTC
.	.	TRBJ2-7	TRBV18	CASSQDLAPTYEQYF	TGTGCCAGCTCACAAGACCTAGCGCCTACCTACGAGCAGTACTTC
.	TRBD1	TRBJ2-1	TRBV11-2	CASSWGTGGLSYNEQFF	TGTGCCAGCAGTTGGGGGACAGGGGGCTTGTCCTACAATGAGCAGTTCTTC
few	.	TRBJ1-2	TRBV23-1	CGWTGNGYTF	TGCGGATGGACCGGGAATGGCTACACCTTC
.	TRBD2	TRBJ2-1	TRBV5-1	CASSLPGLAGTVSYNEQFF	TGCGCCAGCAGCTTGCCCGGACTAGCGGGGACGGTTTCCTACAATGAGCAGTTCTTC
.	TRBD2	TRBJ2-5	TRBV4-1	CASSQDRASGASETQYF	TGCGCCAGCAGCCAAGATCGGGCTAGCGGGGCATCGGAGACCCAGTACTTC
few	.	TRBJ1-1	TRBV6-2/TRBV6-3	CASSYSYGRGMNTEAFF	TGTGCCAGCAGTTACTCGTATGGCAGGGGCATGAACACTGAAGCTTTCTTT
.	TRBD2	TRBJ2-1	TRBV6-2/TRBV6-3	CASSYIAGAPGSYNEQFF	TGTGCCAGCAGTTACATTGCGGGAGCCCCCGGGTCCTACAATGAGCAGTTCTTC
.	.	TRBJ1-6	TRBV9	CASSVTAEGSPLHF	TGTGCCAGCAGCGTAACGGCGGAAGGTTCACCCCTCCACTTT
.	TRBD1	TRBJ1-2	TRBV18	CASSPPTRQGHYTF	TGTGCCAGCTCACCACCTACCAGACAGGGTCACTACACCTTC
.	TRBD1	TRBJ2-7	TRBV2	CASMRTGNNEQYF	TGTGCCAGCATGCGGACAGGGAATAACGAGCAGTACTTC
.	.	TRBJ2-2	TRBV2	CASNVEGTGELFF	TGTGCCAGCAACGTTGAGGGCACCGGGGAGCTGTTTTTT
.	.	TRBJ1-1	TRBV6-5	CASSYSRANTEAFF	TGTGCCAGCAGTTACTCCAGGGCGAACACTGAAGCTTTCTTT
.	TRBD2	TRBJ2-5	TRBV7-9	CASSLKLGTRGETQYF	TGTGCCAGCAGCTTAAAGTTGGGGACTAGAGGAGAGACCCAGTACTTC
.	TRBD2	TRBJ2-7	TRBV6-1	CASSRAGDFYEQYF	TGTGCCAGCAGCCGTGCGGGAGACTTCTACGAGCAGTACTTC
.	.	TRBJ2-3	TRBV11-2	CASSLDLASFQDTQYF	TGTGCCAGCAGCTTAGATCTGGCTAGCTTTCAAGATACGCAGTATTTT
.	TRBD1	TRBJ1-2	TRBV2	CARSLDRGLGYTF	TGTGCCAGGTCACTGGACAGGGGGCTCGGCTACACCTTC